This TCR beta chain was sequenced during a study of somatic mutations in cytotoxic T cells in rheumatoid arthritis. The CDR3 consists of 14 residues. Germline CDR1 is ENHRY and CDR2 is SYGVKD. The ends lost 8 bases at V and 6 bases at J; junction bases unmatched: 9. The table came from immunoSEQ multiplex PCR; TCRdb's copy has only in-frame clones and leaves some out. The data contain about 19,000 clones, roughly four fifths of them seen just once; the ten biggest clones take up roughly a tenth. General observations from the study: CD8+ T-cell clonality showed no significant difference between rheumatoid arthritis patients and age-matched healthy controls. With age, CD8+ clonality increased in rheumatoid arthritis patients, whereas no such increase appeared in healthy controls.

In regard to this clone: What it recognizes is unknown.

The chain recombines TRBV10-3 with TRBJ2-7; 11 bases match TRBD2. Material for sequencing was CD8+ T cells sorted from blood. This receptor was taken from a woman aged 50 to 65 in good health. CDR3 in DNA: TGTGCCATCGGACTAGCGGGCTCCCGCGCCGAGCAGTACTTC. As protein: CAIGLAGSRAEQYF.